A single sample is the source of the 10 T cell receptor beta chains below, sequenced in a study of T-cell memory formation after mild COVID-19. One entry per CDR3 protein, called by TCRdb with MiXCR from the 5' RACE reads. The repertoire holds about 340,000 distinct CDR3 sequences, with 10% to 15% as singletons. Sample: PBMCs or a T cell subset sorted from them (not recorded which). These receptors were taken from a man between 18 and 35 years old who had mild COVID-19 (a few samples of this study predate the infection). Cell type and time point are not known.

This clonotype was observed a handful of times. This chain links TRBV7-8 with TRBJ2-5; D is undetermined. CDR1 SGHVS and CDR2 FQNEAQ come from the germline V gene. This CDR3 has 16 residues. With 5 bases removed from V and 2 bases from J, the gap between germline ends came to 18 bases. The CDR3: CASSPLTRRRQETQYF. The DNA of the CDR3 is TGTGCCAGCAGCCCCCTCACGCGTCGGCGGCAAGAGACCCAGTACTTC.

This clonotype was counted at least ten times. The chain combines TRBV6-1 with TRBJ2-3, with D unresolved. The CDR3 totals 13 residues. V shed 2 bases and J shed 4 bases, with 7 bases lying between them. Per germline, CDR1 MNHNS and CDR2 SASEGT. Here the CDR3 reads CASSEFSADTQYF. Here the CDR3 DNA reads TGTGCCAGCAGTGAATTTTCAGCAGATACGCAGTATTTT.

The sample holds a few counts of this clonotype. V and J are TRBV29-1 and TRBJ2-3, with D perhaps matching TRBD2 (5 bases). The CDR3 runs to 13 residues. V dropped 4 bases and J dropped 2 bases, with 10 bases sitting between them. The germline gives CDR1 SQVTM, CDR2 ANQGSEA. CDR3 region: CSVVGGLTDTQYF. In nucleotides, the CDR3 is TGCAGCGTTGTGGGCGGGCTCACAGATACGCAGTATTTT.

This clonotype has only a few counts. This sequence joins TRBV7-2 and TRBJ1-5; D may be TRBD1 (6 bases). The CDR3 is made up of 18 amino acids. Trimming took off 0 bases at V and 3 bases at J, with 18 bases between the two ends. The germline gives CDR1 SGHTA, CDR2 FQGNSA. For the CDR3, the DNA is TGTGCCAGCAGCTTAGCGGGAGGTGGGGGCGCAAACAATCAGCCCCAGCATTTT. This sequence encodes CASSLAGGGGANNQPQHF.

The chain employs TRBV7-3 and TRBJ2-1, with 9 bases aligning to TRBD2. From germline, CDR1 is SGHTA and CDR2 FQGTGA. With 5 bases clipped from V and 7 bases from J, the junction kept 3 bases outside the gene matches. The CDR3 length is 13 residues. CDR3 residues: CASSTSGGNEQFF. The DNA of the CDR3 is TGTGCCAGCAGCACCAGCGGGGGGAATGAGCAGTTCTTC.

This CDR3 reads CASSWETEAFF. The CDR3 DNA follows: TGTGCCAGCTCCTGGGAAACTGAAGCTTTCTTT. The rearrangement uses TRBV3-1 and TRBJ1-1; D is uncertain. V was shortened by 8 bases and J by 5 bases, with 9 bases between the two germline ends. This CDR3 is 11 amino acids long. In germline, CDR1 is LGHDT, CDR2 YNNKEL (reference sequence).

This clonotype has more than one count but fewer than ten. V and J are TRBV6-1 and TRBJ1-1, with D possibly matching TRBD1 (5 bases). Trimming pared 3 bases from V and 6 bases from J, leaving 11 bases between. This CDR3 contains 13 residues. The germline CDR1 and CDR2 sequences are MNHNS and SASEGT. CDR3 nucleotides: TGTGCCAGCAGTGACTACAGGTTCGCTGAAGCTTTCTTT. Encoded protein: CASSDYRFAEAFF.

This clonotype showed up just a few times. The chain combines TRBV20-1 with TRBJ2-7; TRBD1 matches at 10 bases. Germline lookup yields CDR1 DFQATT and CDR2 SNEGSKA (reference sequence). This CDR3 comprises 14 residues. The V and J ends lost 4 bases and 6 bases, in that order; junction bases with no gene match: 9. The CDR3: CSATIPGQGSEQYF. The CDR3 DNA sequence: TGCAGTGCTACTATTCCGGGACAGGGGTCCGAGCAGTACTTC.

This sequence joins TRBV5-1 and TRBJ1-1, with a weak D call TRBD1 (6 bases). Germline V gene data show CDR1 as SGHRS and CDR2 as YFSETQ. The CDR3 totals 16 residues. The germline V and J ends were trimmed by 1 base and 4 bases, with 17 bases remaining between them. CDR3 amino acids: CASSLTAGALGTEAFF. DNA for the CDR3: TGCGCCAGCAGCTTGACGGCAGGGGCGTTGGGCACTGAAGCTTTCTTT.

This clonotype came up many times. The J gene is TRBJ1-1, the V gene TRBV14; D remains ambiguous. Trimming removed 4 bases at V and 1 base at J, with 10 bases between. CDR1 SGHDN and CDR2 FVKESK come from the germline V gene. The CDR3 has 14 amino acids. CDR3 sequence reads: CASSPRGANTEAFF. CDR3 nucleotide sequence: TGTGCCAGCAGCCCCCGCGGAGCGAACACTGAAGCTTTCTTT.